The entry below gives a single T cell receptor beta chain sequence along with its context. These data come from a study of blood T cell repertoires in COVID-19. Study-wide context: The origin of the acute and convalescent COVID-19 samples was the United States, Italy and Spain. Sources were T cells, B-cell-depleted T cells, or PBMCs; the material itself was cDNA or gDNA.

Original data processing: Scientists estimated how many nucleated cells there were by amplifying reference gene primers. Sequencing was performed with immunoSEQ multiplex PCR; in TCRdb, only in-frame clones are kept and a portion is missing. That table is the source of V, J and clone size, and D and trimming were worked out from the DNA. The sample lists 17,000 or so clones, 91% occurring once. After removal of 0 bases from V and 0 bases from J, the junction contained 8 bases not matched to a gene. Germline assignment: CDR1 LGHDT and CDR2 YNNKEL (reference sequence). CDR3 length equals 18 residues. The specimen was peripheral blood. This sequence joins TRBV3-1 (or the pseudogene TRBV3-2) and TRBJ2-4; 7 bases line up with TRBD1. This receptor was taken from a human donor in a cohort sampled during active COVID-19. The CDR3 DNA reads TGTGCCAGCAGCCAAGATATGAGAAGGGGGCTAGCCAAAAACATTCAGTACTTC. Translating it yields CASSQDMRRGLAKNIQYF.